The present entry profiles one T cell receptor (beta chain) with its context. For recovered donors of Cohort 3, there were two negative PCRs, clearance, or symptom resolution. This entry is derived from a study of blood T cell repertoires in COVID-19. For the study at large: Acute and convalescent COVID-19 samples came from the United States, Italy and Spain.

Trimming took off 2 bases at V and 0 bases at J, with 14 bases between the two ends. Germline lookup yields CDR1 KGHSH and CDR2 LQKENI. This CDR3 spans 17 amino acids. In the original processing: Nucleated cell counts were estimated from reference gene primer amplification. TCRdb's table, derived via immunoSEQ multiplex PCR, lists solely in-frame clones and lacks some. The V and J calls and clone size were taken over from that table, and D and trimming were inferred from the DNA. The sample carries under 200,000 clones, roughly 87% recorded once. This receptor was taken from a woman aged 50 to 65 who had recovered from COVID-19. The sequencing sample was made of PBMCs or T cells enriched from blood (not recorded which). V usage is TRBV18 and J usage is TRBJ1-3; D ambiguous. The CDR3 reads CASSPNRQARSGNTIYF. Written as DNA, the CDR3 is TGTGCCAGCTCACCAAACCGGCAGGCCCGCTCTGGAAACACCATATATTTT.